Listed here is a single T cell receptor beta chain. Its antigen is not known. With V trimmed by 7 bases and J by 4 bases, 13 bases remained unmatched. The germline gives CDR1 MDHEN, CDR2 SYDVKM. The CDR3 sequence is 16 residues long. These data originate in a study of blood T cells in healthy people across ages. The authors ran a second PCR of about 6 to 11 cycles using a sample-barcoded 5' primer and a J-beta primer mix. Each of the cDNA molecules was tagged by a template-switch adaptor with 12 random nucleotides. TCRdb used MiXCR to reprocess the 5' RACE reads, holding one entry per CDR3 protein. The sample lists around 1.5 million distinct CDR3 sequences; roughly 30% were seen once. Study outcomes and limitations: Getting older went along with TCR beta diversity per million T cells dropping roughly linearly. Possibly, changes in expanded clonotypes were confounded because donor CMV status was unknown.

V and J are TRBV28 and TRBJ1-5; 7 bases align to TRBD1. This TCR derives from a woman in her thirties in good health. Sequencing was performed on blood. CDR3 in DNA: TGTGCCAGCAAAGTAGGGGTCAACAGGGGAAATCAGCCCCAGCATTTT. Amino acid sequence: CASKVGVNRGNQPQHF.